Following are 17 T cell receptor beta chains from one sample sequenced in a study of blood T cell repertoires in COVID-19. Profiled with immunoSEQ multiplex PCR; TCRdb holds only in-frame clones, not every one. The profile shows 95,000 to 110,000 clones, around 88% of them singletons. The sequencing sample was made of peripheral blood. These receptors originate from a man aged 50 to 59 with active or convalescent COVID-19.

The chain is built from TRBV29-1 and TRBJ1-1; the D gene is possibly TRBD1 (6 bases). The length of the CDR3 is 13 residues. V gave up 7 bases and J gave up 7 bases, with 19 bases separating them. CDR1 and CDR2 from the germline V gene are SQVTM and ANQGSEA. The CDR3 DNA reads as TGCAGCGGACACACCTCAGGGGTGGGTGAAGCTTTCTTT. This codes for CSGHTSGVGEAFF. Supplemented by reference TRBV29-1 and TRBJ1-1, the full variable domain reads SAVISQKPSRDICQRGTSLTIQCQVDSQVTMMFWYRQQPGQSLTLIATANQGSEATYESGFVIDKFPISRPNLTFSTLTVSNMSPEDSSIYLCSGHTSGVGEAFFGQGTRLTVV.

The gene calls are TRBV4-1 and TRBJ1-2; unclear D gene. CDR1 MGHRA and CDR2 YSYEKL come from the germline V gene. Deletions cut 0 bases from V and 4 bases from J, with 12 bases between. The CDR3 totals 15 residues. CDR3: CASSQDNGASYGYTF. CDR3 coding DNA: TGCGCCAGCAGCCAAGATAACGGAGCGAGCTATGGCTACACCTTC.

The gene calls are TRBV11-2 and TRBJ2-1; D uncertain. V dropped 5 bases and J dropped 0 bases, with 8 bases sitting between them. CDR1 and CDR2 (germline): SGHAT, FQNNGV. This CDR3 is 14 amino acids long. Here the CDR3 DNA reads TGTGCCAGCAGCCCCTCGAGCTCCTACAATGAGCAGTTCTTC. Its protein product is CASSPSSSYNEQFF.

The chain couples TRBV7-6 to TRBJ2-7; 8 bases are a match to TRBD1. The CDR3 runs 15 residues. Trimming took 3 bases from V and 4 from J; bases not matched to a gene: 8. Per germline, CDR1 SGHVS and CDR2 FNYEAQ. The CDR3 is CASSFGRTGGYEQYF. Here the CDR3 DNA reads TGTGCCAGCAGCTTTGGTCGTACAGGGGGATACGAGCAGTACTTC.

The chain carries TRBV24-1 and TRBJ2-1; D perhaps matches TRBD1 (6 bases). The V end was cut by 5 bases, the J end by 0 bases, with 19 bases between. CDR3 length: 18 residues. In germline, CDR1 is KGHDR, CDR2 SFDVKD. The CDR3 here is CATSGHRPQQGSYNEQFF. CDR3 DNA sequence: TGTGCCACCAGTGGCCACAGGCCTCAACAGGGCTCCTACAATGAGCAGTTCTTC.

V and J are TRBV19 and TRBJ1-5; the match to TRBD1 covers 9 bases. The CDR3 totals 16 residues. With V trimmed by 3 bases and J by 5 bases, 8 bases remained unmatched. CDR1 and CDR2 (germline): LNHDA, SQIVND (reference sequence). In DNA form, the CDR3 reads TGTGCCAGTAGTATCAAACAGGGGGCCACCCATCAGCCCCAGCATTTT. Its protein product is CASSIKQGATHQPQHF.

In its sample, this clone was seen a few times. The V call is TRBV6-5, the J call TRBJ1-4, with 7 bases fitting TRBD1. This CDR3 spans 15 amino acids. Looked up from germline, CDR1 is MNHEY and CDR2 is SVGAGI. Trimming at V came to 5 bases and at J to 0 bases, leaving 3 bases not matched to a gene. CDR3 in DNA: TGTGCCAGCAGTCGGACAGGAGCAACTAATGAAAAACTGTTTTTT. Its protein is CASSRTGATNEKLFF.

The rearrangement joins TRBV27 to TRBJ2-1, with TRBD2 identical over 8 bases. The CDR3 totals 14 residues. CDR1 is MNHEY and CDR2 is SMNVEV in the germline V gene (reference sequence). The ends lost 1 base at V and 9 bases at J; junction bases unmatched: 5. In DNA form, the CDR3 reads TGTGCCAGCAGTTTATACGGGAGGGAGGGTGAGCAGTTCTTC. The encoded protein is CASSLYGREGEQFF.

The chain joins TRBV5-1 to TRBJ2-1, with a weak D call TRBD2 (6 bases). This CDR3 region has 15 residues. The germline gives CDR1 SGHRS, CDR2 YFSETQ. V lost 0 bases and J lost 8, with 15 bases in between. CDR3 region: CASSLGQEGHYEQFF. The CDR3 nucleotides are TGCGCCAGCAGCTTGGGTCAGGAGGGCCATTATGAGCAGTTCTTC.

In its sample, this clone was seen once. The CDR3 DNA reads TGTGCCAGTAGTACCTATTCCGCCGCATCTGGGGCCAACGTCCTGACTTTC. It is translated as CASSTYSAASGANVLTF. J is TRBJ2-6 and V is TRBV19; no firm D call. The V gene's germline CDR1 is LNHDA and CDR2 SQIVND (reference sequence). The CDR3 covers 17 residues. V lost 4 bases and J 1 base, leaving 14 bases between the germline ends.

The J gene is TRBJ1-2, the V gene TRBV7-9; D remains ambiguous. Germline V gene lookup returns CDR1 SEHNR and CDR2 FQNEAQ (reference sequence). This CDR3 region has 14 residues. Trimming left V 1 base short and J 3 bases short, with 9 bases between. CDR3 sequence reads: CASSLGDFDYGYTF. CDR3 coding DNA: TGTGCCAGCAGCTTAGGAGACTTCGACTATGGCTACACCTTC. Drawing the rest from reference TRBV7-9 and TRBJ1-2, the complete variable domain is DTGVSQNPRHKITKRGQNVTFRCDPISEHNRLYWYRQTLGQGPEFLTYFQNEAQLEKSRLLSDRFSAERPKGSFSTLEIQRTEQGDSAMYLCASSLGDFDYGYTFGSGTRLTVV.

The chain uses TRBV7-8 and TRBJ2-7; TRBD1 is a possible D gene (6 bases). CDR3 length: 15 residues. In germline, CDR1 is SGHVS, CDR2 FQNEAQ. V lost 5 bases, J lost 5 bases, and 19 bases lay in between. CDR3 sequence reads: CASSPTGTSWDEQYF. The CDR3 DNA is TGTGCCAGCAGCCCCACCGGGACATCCTGGGACGAGCAGTACTTC.

The chain joins TRBV6-6 to TRBJ2-7, with a tentative D call TRBD2 (6 bases). CDR1 is MNHNY and CDR2 is SVGAGI in the germline V gene (reference sequence). There are 14 residues in the CDR3. V lost 7 bases, J lost 4 bases, and 17 bases lay in between. The CDR3 coding sequence is TGTGCCAGCACCCGGGACTTGGGTTCTTACGAGCAGTACTTC. Translation: CASTRDLGSYEQYF.

The J gene is TRBJ2-7, the V gene TRBV7-9; TRBD2 matches at 11 bases. V was pared by 5 bases and J by 3 bases, with 6 bases of the junction left unmatched. The CDR3 runs to 15 residues. Germline CDR1 is SEHNR and CDR2 is FQNEAQ (reference sequence). CDR3 sequence (DNA): TGTGCCAGCAGCGGCACCGGGACTAGCGGCTACGAGCAGTACTTC. Its translation: CASSGTGTSGYEQYF.

This chain joins TRBV28 and TRBJ1-2; D possibly corresponds to TRBD1 (5 bases). The V gene lost 5 bases and the J gene lost 5 bases, with 18 bases spanning the gap. CDR1 is MDHEN and CDR2 is SYDVKM in the germline V gene. This CDR3 has 15 residues. In nucleotides, the CDR3 is TGTGCCAGCAGTGGAGGGGCGGGGTTGGTTTATGGCTACACCTTC. The encoded protein is CASSGGAGLVYGYTF.

The V call is TRBV29-1, the J call TRBJ2-2; 11 positions match TRBD1. The CDR3 runs to 17 residues. Germline CDR1 SQVTM, CDR2 ANQGSEA. J lost 4 bases, V lost 6 bases, and 13 bases had no gene match. The CDR3 loop reads CSVKGQGARVSTGELFF. The CDR3 DNA reads as TGCAGCGTCAAAGGACAGGGGGCGAGGGTGAGCACCGGGGAGCTGTTTTTT.

The CDR3 region is CASSLGSGATMNTEAFF. The CDR3 DNA follows: TGCGCCAGCAGCTTGGGATCAGGGGCTACCATGAACACTGAAGCTTTCTTT. The chain uses TRBV5-1 and TRBJ1-1; D perhaps matches TRBD1 (6 bases). CDR1 and CDR2 from the germline V gene are SGHRS and YFSETQ. This CDR3 spans 17 amino acids. The V and J ends lost 0 bases and 0 bases respectively, with 15 bases between them.